These 14 T cell receptor beta chains were all obtained from the same sample, sequenced in a study. From the RT-PCR reads, TCRdb called clonotypes with MiXCR, one entry per CDR3 protein. In the table there are almost 700,000 distinct CDR3 sequences, more than 13% of which are singletons. Material for sequencing was memory CD4+ T cells from blood. The receptors come from a female donor in good health, serving as a healthy control.

This sequence joins TRBV7-9 and TRBJ2-2; 7 bases map to TRBD1. V lost 8 bases to trimming and J lost 1 base; unmatched junction nucleotides: 7. CDR3 length equals 15 residues. Germline CDR1 reads SEHNR; CDR2 reads FQNEAQ (reference sequence). This CDR3 is CASGPGQKNTGELFF. CDR3 coding DNA: TGTGCCAGCGGCCCGGGACAGAAGAACACCGGGGAGCTGTTTTTT.

This clonotype was picked up a small number of times. This chain links TRBV5-1 with TRBJ1-1, with D possibly TRBD1 on 6 matching bases. Germline assignment: CDR1 SGHRS and CDR2 YFSETQ. The CDR3 length is 14 residues. Trimming took off 0 bases at V and 8 bases at J, with 14 bases between the two ends. CDR3 bases: TGCGCCAGCAGCTTGGTGGATGCCGGGACAGAAGCTTTCTTT. It is translated as CASSLVDAGTEAFF.

In its sample, this clonotype was seen a few times. The V call is TRBV5-1, the J call TRBJ2-6; 14 positions agree with TRBD2. CDR3 size: 18 residues. In germline, CDR1 is SGHRS, CDR2 YFSETQ. V trimming: 4 bases; J trimming: 4 bases; junction bases outside the gene matches: 7. The CDR3 region is CASSPGLAGGSGANVLTF. For the CDR3, the DNA is TGCGCCAGCAGCCCCGGACTAGCGGGAGGCTCAGGGGCCAACGTCCTGACTTTC.

This clonotype was observed many times. The rearrangement links TRBV12-3 or TRBV12-4 to TRBJ2-7, with a possible D match to TRBD2 (6 bases). The CDR3 is made up of 15 amino acids. Trimming took 6 bases from V and 3 from J, leaving 18 bases between them. The CDR3 DNA reads TGTGCCAGCAGCCGGGGGTCGCAGGGTGACTACGAGCAGTACTTC. Its translation is CASSRGSQGDYEQYF.

This clonotype was counted between two and nine times. The rearrangement uses TRBV3-1 and TRBJ1-2, with 10 bases aligning to TRBD1. Germline V gene data show CDR1 as LGHDT and CDR2 as YNNKEL (reference sequence). There are 15 residues in the CDR3. Unmatched junction bases numbered 6, after V lost 7 bases and J lost 1 base. DNA for the CDR3: TGTGCCAGCACCTCCGGGACAGGGGATAACTATGGCTACACCTTC. Its protein product is CASTSGTGDNYGYTF.

There are many counts of this clonotype. This chain joins TRBV30 and TRBJ1-4; possible D gene TRBD1, 5 bases. The CDR3 sequence is 15 residues long. Germline V gives CDR1 GTSNPN, CDR2 SVGIG (reference sequence). V lost 2 bases and J 3 bases, leaving 13 bases between the germline ends. The CDR3 DNA sequence: TGTGCCTGGAGTTCCCTCGGGGCGGCTAATGAAAAACTGTTTTTT. This encodes CAWSSLGAANEKLFF.

The CDR3 sequence is CSANLWTSGVEEQYF. CDR3 bases: TGCAGTGCTAACCTCTGGACTAGCGGGGTAGAGGAGCAGTACTTC. The chain links TRBV20-1 to TRBJ2-7; 12 nucleotides line up with TRBD2. The CDR3 runs 15 residues. Germline V gene sequence: CDR1 DFQATT, CDR2 SNEGSKA (reference sequence). V shed 4 bases, J shed 7 bases, and the junction held 11 bases outside the gene matches.

There are a few counts of this clonotype. The CDR3 spells CASSLSDSTGNTIYF. CDR3 in DNA: TGTGCCAGCAGCTTGAGCGACAGTACCGGAAACACCATATATTTT. V is TRBV7-6 and J is TRBJ1-3; perhaps TRBD1 as D (5 bases). This CDR3 region has 15 residues. V lost 3 bases and J lost 4, with 13 bases in between. Per germline, CDR1 SGHVS and CDR2 FNYEAQ. Complete variable domain (other parts from reference TRBV7-6 and TRBJ1-3): GAGVSQSPRYKVTKRGQDVALRCDPISGHVSLYWYRQALGQGPEFLTYFNYEAQQDKSGLPNDRFSAERPEGSISTLTIQRTEQRDSAMYRCASSLSDSTGNTIYFGEGSWLTVV.

This chain connects TRBV5-1 to TRBJ2-2; D uncertain. The CDR3 length is 16 residues. Germline CDR1 is SGHRS and CDR2 is YFSETQ. V lost 0 bases to trimming and J lost 1 base, with 10 bases between them. The DNA for the CDR3 is TGCGCCAGCAGCTTGGTCTTAGGGCTGAACACCGGGGAGCTGTTTTTT. Encoded protein: CASSLVLGLNTGELFF.

This clonotype came up a few times. V is TRBV3-1 and J is TRBJ2-1; 9 positions agree with TRBD1. The CDR3 covers 15 residues. In germline, CDR1 is LGHDT, CDR2 YNNKEL (reference sequence). Unmatched junction bases numbered 10, after V lost 4 bases and J lost 9 bases. The CDR3 nucleotides are TGTGCCAGCAGCCGGGGACAGGGTAGGGGCACTGAGCAGTTCTTC. Translated: CASSRGQGRGTEQFF.

V and J are TRBV7-2 and TRBJ2-6, with D uncertain. The ends were cut back, 3 bases at V and 0 bases at J, with 12 bases in the middle. This CDR3 has 17 amino acids. Germline-derived CDR1 and CDR2 are SGHTA and FQGNSA. CDR3 DNA: TGTGCCAGCAGCTTTGGCGGTTCTGTCTCTGGGGCCAACGTCCTGACTTTC. Translation: CASSFGGSVSGANVLTF.

This clonotype was seen only a few times. V usage is TRBV28 and J usage is TRBJ2-3; D might be TRBD2 (6 bases). The CDR3 totals 15 residues. Germline V gives CDR1 MDHEN, CDR2 SYDVKM. Trimming left V 5 bases short and J 2 bases short, with 14 bases between. The DNA for the CDR3 is TGTGCCAGCAGTCCCGGGACTTCATACACAGATACGCAGTATTTT. Translated, it gives CASSPGTSYTDTQYF.

Ten or more counts support this clonotype. V usage is TRBV6-5 and J usage is TRBJ1-2; TRBD1 agrees at 8 bases. CDR1 MNHEY and CDR2 SVGAGI come from the germline V gene. The CDR3 has 15 residues. V was pared by 6 bases and J by 0 bases, with 6 bases of the junction left unmatched. The CDR3 DNA sequence: TGTGCCAGCAGCCGACCGGGACAGGCTAACTATGGCTACACCTTC. It yields the protein CASSRPGQANYGYTF.

This clonotype appeared a few times. The genes are TRBV30 and TRBJ2-3; D call uncertain. Germline CDR1 is GTSNPN and CDR2 is SVGIG (reference sequence). V was cut by 2 bases and J by 0 bases, with 12 bases left in between. This CDR3 region has 15 residues. The CDR3 sequence: CAWSPLASSTDTQYF. Written as DNA, the CDR3 is TGTGCCTGGAGTCCTTTGGCCTCTAGCACAGATACGCAGTATTTT.